The 24 T cell receptor beta chains given below trace back to one sample, sequenced in a study of T cells in localized non-small cell lung cancer. TCRdb's copy holds only in-frame clones and misses some; the assay was immunoSEQ multiplex PCR. The sample shows 55,000 to 75,000 clones, roughly 90% of them seen only once. Sequences were derived from peripheral blood, sampled before any cancer treatment. The receptors were gathered from a male donor at least 60 years old with stage III squamous cell lung carcinoma.

V usage is TRBV5-1 and J usage is TRBJ2-3; no reliable D call. The CDR3 covers 15 residues. Germline lookup yields CDR1 SGHRS and CDR2 YFSETQ. Trimming removed 0 bases from V and 4 bases from J, with 12 bases in between. The CDR3 loop is CASSLGAIRADTQYF. The CDR3 bases are TGCGCCAGCAGCTTGGGGGCCATCCGTGCAGATACGCAGTATTTT.

The chain uses TRBV27 and TRBJ1-2; D remains unclear. Germline CDR1 reads MNHEY; CDR2 reads SMNVEV (reference sequence). V was clipped by 6 bases and J by 0 bases, with 17 bases between them. CDR3 length: 16 residues. CDR3 DNA: TGTGCCAGCAGCCCTTATACAGTGGGGACTAACTATGGCTACACCTTC. Amino acid sequence: CASSPYTVGTNYGYTF.

The chain is built from TRBV4-2 and TRBJ2-3; weak D call: TRBD1 (5 bases). Trimming cost V 1 base and J 5 bases, with 16 bases left between them. CDR1 is LGHNA and CDR2 is YNFKEQ in the germline V gene. The CDR3 totals 16 residues. Here the CDR3 DNA reads TGTGCCAGCAGCCAAGCAGGCAGGGCCGCACAAGATACGCAGTATTTT. This sequence encodes CASSQAGRAAQDTQYF.

The chain couples TRBV19 to TRBJ1-2, with TRBD1 as a possible D gene (5 bases). The V and J ends lost 4 bases and 8 bases respectively, with 14 bases between them. Germline CDR1 and CDR2: LNHDA and SQIVND (reference sequence). The length of the CDR3 is 13 residues. CDR3 DNA: TGTGCCAGTAGTAACCGGGACCCCTGGGGCTACACCTTC. This encodes CASSNRDPWGYTF.

The chain couples TRBV7-9 to TRBJ2-7; TRBD2 might be the D (5 bases). V lost 4 bases to trimming and J lost 0 bases, with 25 bases between them. Germline CDR1 reads SEHNR; CDR2 reads FQNEAQ (reference sequence). The CDR3 runs to 19 residues. The CDR3 spells CASSSTRGVQPRSSYEQYV. The DNA of the CDR3 is TGTGCCAGCAGCTCCACTAGAGGAGTACAGCCCAGGAGCTCCTACGAGCAGTACGTC.

J is TRBJ2-3 and V is TRBV5-1, with 9 nucleotides matching TRBD2. Germline CDR1 and CDR2: SGHRS and YFSETQ. Losses at the gene ends were 2 bases for V and 1 base for J; bases not matched to a gene: 2. This CDR3 is built from 15 residues. Written as DNA, the CDR3 is TGCGCCAGCAGCTTCCAGCGGGGGGGCACAGATACGCAGTATTTT. This sequence encodes CASSFQRGGTDTQYF.

In regard to this clone: Compared with germline, one end of the junction differs, possibly owing to a read error. This chain joins TRBV4-1 and TRBJ1-2; D call uncertain. Germline V lookup: CDR1 MGHRA, CDR2 YSYEKL. This CDR3 spans 13 amino acids. In nucleotides, the CDR3 is TGCGCCAGCAGCCAAGAGATGAATAATGGCTACGCCTTC. Translating it yields CASSQEMNNGYAF.

The genes are TRBV9 and TRBJ1-2; TRBD1 aligns across 12 bases. Trimming cost V 5 bases and J 2 bases; bases outside gene matches: 1. The CDR3 is made up of 14 amino acids. Germline CDR1 SGDLS, CDR2 YYNGEE. The CDR3 nucleotides read TGTGCCAGCAGGGGGACAGGGGGCAACTATGGCTACACCTTC. Translating gives CASRGTGGNYGYTF. Full variable domain (rest looked up from reference TRBV9 and TRBJ1-2): DSGVTQTPKHLITATGQRVTLRCSPRSGDLSVYWYQQSLDQGLQFLIQYYNGEERAKGNILERFSAQQFPDLHSELNLSSLELGDSALYFCASRGTGGNYGYTFGSGTRLTVV.

The gene calls are TRBV5-5 and TRBJ1-5; 9 positions agree with TRBD1. Germline trimming cut 4 bases from V and 4 bases from J; bases unmatched to any gene: 6. Per the germline V gene, CDR1 is SGHKS and CDR2 is YYEKEE (reference sequence). The CDR3 consists of 15 residues. This chain's CDR3 is CASSGGQGTNQPQHF. CDR3 coding DNA: TGTGCCAGCAGCGGGGGACAGGGTACGAATCAGCCCCAGCATTTT.

This chain joins TRBV7-2 and TRBJ2-7; D is possibly TRBD1 or TRBD2 (5 bases each). The CDR3 runs to 14 residues. The germline CDR1 and CDR2 sequences are SGHTA and FQGNSA. V was clipped by 1 base and J by 6 bases, with 13 bases between them. The CDR3 DNA sequence: TGTGCCAGCAGCTTAGTAGGGGTTCGGGGCGAGCAGTACTTC. Translated: CASSLVGVRGEQYF.

The gene calls are TRBV5-4 and TRBJ2-5; 7 bases line up with TRBD1. The germline V gene has CDR1 SGHNT and CDR2 YYREEE (reference sequence). The CDR3 has 14 residues. The V gene end was trimmed by 1 base and the J gene end by 2 bases; junction bases not matched to a gene: 2. The CDR3 sequence is CASSLTGAQETQYF. The DNA of the CDR3 is TGTGCCAGCAGCTTGACAGGGGCTCAAGAGACCCAGTACTTC.

The V and J genes are TRBV11-1 and TRBJ1-3; a weak D match, TRBD1 (5 bases). The CDR3 is 14 amino acids. Germline lookup yields CDR1 SGHAT and CDR2 FQDESV (reference sequence). Trimming took 5 bases from V and 4 from J, leaving 12 bases between them. CDR3 amino acids: CASSPGLSGNTIYF. The CDR3 DNA follows: TGTGCCAGCAGCCCGGGACTTTCCGGAAACACCATATATTTT.

J is TRBJ2-2 and V is TRBV5-4; D unresolved. The CDR3 has 13 amino acids. Trimming stripped 0 bases from V and 7 bases from J, with 7 bases between. Germline CDR1 reads SGHNT; CDR2 reads YYREEE (reference sequence). CDR3: CASSLDGIGELFF. The CDR3 DNA sequence: TGTGCCAGCAGCTTGGACGGAATCGGGGAGCTGTTTTTT.

The rearrangement joins TRBV10-3 to TRBJ2-1; D call uncertain. V dropped 10 bases and J dropped 0 bases, with 13 bases sitting between them. The CDR3 contains 14 residues. Germline V lookup: CDR1 ENHRY, CDR2 SYGVKD. The CDR3 loop reads CATLSRSSYNEQFF. The CDR3 DNA reads as TGTGCCACATTAAGTAGGAGCTCCTACAATGAGCAGTTCTTC.

The V call is TRBV6-1, the J call TRBJ2-5; D may match TRBD1 or TRBD2 (5 bases each). There are 16 residues in the CDR3. Germline assignment: CDR1 MNHNS and CDR2 SASEGT. Deletions cut 4 bases from V and 5 bases from J, with 20 bases between. In DNA form, the CDR3 reads TGTGCCAGCAGTGTCTCTTCCGGGACCCCCGGCGAGACCCAGTACTTC. Its protein product is CASSVSSGTPGETQYF.

The V gene is TRBV11-2, the J gene TRBJ2-2, with D perhaps matching TRBD2 (6 bases). The CDR3 loop spans 13 amino acids. The germline CDR1 and CDR2 sequences are SGHAT and FQNNGV. Trimming left V 5 bases short and J 6 bases short, with 10 bases between. The CDR3 region has the DNA TGTGCCAGCAGCAACGGGGGTTCCGGGGAGCTGTTTTTT. It yields the protein CASSNGGSGELFF.

The chain couples TRBV9 to TRBJ1-1; TRBD1 might be the D (5 bases). Germline V gene lookup returns CDR1 SGDLS and CDR2 YYNGEE. The CDR3 consists of 16 residues. Between the trimmed V and J ends, which lost 0 bases and 0 bases, there was a span of 12 bases. The CDR3 loop reads CASSVVAGRVNTEAFF. The CDR3 coding sequence is TGTGCCAGCAGCGTAGTGGCAGGGAGGGTGAACACTGAAGCTTTCTTT. The whole variable domain, remainder taken from reference TRBV9 and TRBJ1-1, is DSGVTQTPKHLITATGQRVTLRCSPRSGDLSVYWYQQSLDQGLQFLIQYYNGEERAKGNILERFSAQQFPDLHSELNLSSLELGDSALYFCASSVVAGRVNTEAFFGQGTRLTVV.

The chain links TRBV6-1 to TRBJ1-1, with D maybe TRBD1 (6 bases). This CDR3 contains 11 residues. Germline loops: CDR1 MNHNS, CDR2 SASEGT. The V end lost 6 bases, the J end lost 8 bases, and 10 bases lay between the germline ends. The CDR3 region is CASSRQAEAFF. The CDR3 DNA is TGTGCCAGCAGCCGACAGGCAGAAGCTTTCTTT.

The rearrangement uses TRBV28 and TRBJ1-5; D is possibly TRBD1 (5 bases). The CDR3 has 12 residues. Germline CDR1 MDHEN, CDR2 SYDVKM. The ends were cut back, 6 bases at V and 4 bases at J, with 7 bases in the middle. This CDR3 is CASREGNQPQHF. The CDR3 DNA reads TGTGCCAGCAGAGAGGGGAATCAGCCCCAGCATTTT.

This clone was picked up a small number of times. This sequence joins TRBV12-5 and TRBJ1-1; 7 bases line up with TRBD1. Trimming removed 7 bases from V and 4 bases from J; junction bases left unmatched: 12. The CDR3 has 15 amino acids. Germline loops: CDR1 LGHNT, CDR2 FRNRAP. CDR3 loop: CASALDRFGGTEAFF. The CDR3 region has the DNA TGTGCTAGTGCCCTGGACAGGTTTGGGGGCACTGAAGCTTTCTTT.

The chain employs TRBV11-2 and TRBJ1-1; D is unresolved. Germline values: CDR1 SGHAT, CDR2 FQNNGV. V was clipped by 6 bases and J by 0 bases, with 14 bases between them. This CDR3 has 15 amino acids. CDR3 in DNA: TGTGCCAGCAGTAATCTCGTTGAAATGAACACTGAAGCTTTCTTT. This encodes CASSNLVEMNTEAFF.

V usage is TRBV18 and J usage is TRBJ2-3; D is undetermined. This CDR3 region has 10 residues. V lost 6 bases, J lost 4 bases, and 2 bases lay in between. Looked up from germline, CDR1 is KGHSH and CDR2 is LQKENI. For the CDR3, the DNA is TGTGCCAGCTCGTCAGATACGCAGTATTTT. The encoded protein is CASSSDTQYF.

This rearrangement joins TRBV11-2 to TRBJ2-7; D possibly matches TRBD1 or TRBD2 (6 bases each). V was trimmed by 4 bases and J by 3 bases, leaving 25 bases between them. Germline V lookup: CDR1 SGHAT, CDR2 FQNNGV. CDR3 length: 18 residues. Here the CDR3 reads CASSYIPGQAGFFYEQYF. The CDR3 DNA sequence: TGTGCCAGCAGCTACATCCCGGGACAAGCGGGTTTCTTCTACGAGCAGTACTTC.

The genes are TRBV5-4 and TRBJ2-2; D is perhaps TRBD1 (6 bases). Looked up from germline, CDR1 is SGHNT and CDR2 is YYREEE (reference sequence). V lost 10 bases and J lost 0, with 13 bases in between. The CDR3 totals 14 residues. The DNA for the CDR3 is TGTGCCGTGGCCCAGGGGCCGAACACCGGGGAGCTGTTTTTT. Residues: CAVAQGPNTGELFF. The variable domain in full, with the rest retrieved from reference TRBV5-4 and TRBJ2-2, is ETGVTQSPTHLIKTRGQQVTLRCSSQSGHNTVSWYQQALGQGPQFIFQYYREEENGRGNFPPRFSGLQFPNYSSELNVNALELDDSALYLCAVAQGPNTGELFFGEGSRLTVL.